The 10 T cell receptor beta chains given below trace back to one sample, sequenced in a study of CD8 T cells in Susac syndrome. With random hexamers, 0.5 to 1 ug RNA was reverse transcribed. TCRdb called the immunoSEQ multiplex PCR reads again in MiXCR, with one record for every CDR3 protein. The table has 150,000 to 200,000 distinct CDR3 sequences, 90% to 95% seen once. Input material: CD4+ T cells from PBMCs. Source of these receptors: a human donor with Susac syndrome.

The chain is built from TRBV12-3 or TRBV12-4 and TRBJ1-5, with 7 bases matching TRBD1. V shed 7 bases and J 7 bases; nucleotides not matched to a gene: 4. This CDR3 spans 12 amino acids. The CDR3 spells CASTQGGQPQHF. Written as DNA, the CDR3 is TGTGCCAGCACTCAGGGGGGGCAGCCCCAGCATTTT.

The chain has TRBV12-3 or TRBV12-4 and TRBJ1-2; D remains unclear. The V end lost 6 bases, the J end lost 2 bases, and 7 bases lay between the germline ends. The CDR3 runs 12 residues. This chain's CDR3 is CASSPRNYGYTF. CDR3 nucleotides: TGTGCCAGCAGCCCCCGAAACTATGGCTACACCTTC.

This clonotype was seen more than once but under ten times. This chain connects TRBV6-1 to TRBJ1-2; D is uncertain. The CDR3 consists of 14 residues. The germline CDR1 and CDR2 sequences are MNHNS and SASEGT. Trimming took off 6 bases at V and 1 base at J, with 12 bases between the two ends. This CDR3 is CASRAGYSNYGYTF. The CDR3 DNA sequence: TGTGCCAGCAGGGCCGGGTACAGTAACTATGGCTACACCTTC.

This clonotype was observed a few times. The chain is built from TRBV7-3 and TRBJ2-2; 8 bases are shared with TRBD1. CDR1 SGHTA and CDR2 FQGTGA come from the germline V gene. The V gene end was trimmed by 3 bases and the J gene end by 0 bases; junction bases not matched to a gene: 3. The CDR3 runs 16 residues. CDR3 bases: TGTGCCAGCAGCTTTTCAGGGGGCCCGAACACCGGGGAGCTGTTTTTT. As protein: CASSFSGGPNTGELFF. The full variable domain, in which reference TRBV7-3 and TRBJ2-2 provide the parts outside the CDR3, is GAGVSQTPSNKVTEKGKYVELRCDPISGHTALYWYRQSLGQGPEFLIYFQGTGAADDSGLPNDRFFAVRPEGSVSTLKIQRTERGDSAVYLCASSFSGGPNTGELFFGEGSRLTVL.

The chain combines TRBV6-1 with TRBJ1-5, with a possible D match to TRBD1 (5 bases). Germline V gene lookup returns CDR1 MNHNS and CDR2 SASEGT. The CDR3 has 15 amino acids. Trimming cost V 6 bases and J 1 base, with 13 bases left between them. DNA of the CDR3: TGTGCCAGCAGCCTGAATGGGGGAAGCAATCAGCCCCAGCATTTT. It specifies CASSLNGGSNQPQHF.

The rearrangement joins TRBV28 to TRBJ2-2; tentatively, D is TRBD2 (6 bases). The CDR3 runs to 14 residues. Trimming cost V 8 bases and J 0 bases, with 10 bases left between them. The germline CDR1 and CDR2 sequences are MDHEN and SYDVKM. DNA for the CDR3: TGTGCCAGCCTCGGGGGTACGAACACCGGGGAGCTGTTTTTT. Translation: CASLGGTNTGELFF.

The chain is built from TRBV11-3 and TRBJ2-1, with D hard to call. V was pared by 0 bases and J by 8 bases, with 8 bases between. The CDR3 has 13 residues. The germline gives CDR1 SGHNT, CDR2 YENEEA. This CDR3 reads CASSLDGGDEQFF. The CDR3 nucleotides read TGTGCCAGCAGCTTAGACGGTGGCGATGAGCAGTTCTTC. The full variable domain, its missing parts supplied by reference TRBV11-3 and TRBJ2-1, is EAGVVQSPRYKIIEKKQPVAFWCNPISGHNTLYWYLQNLGQGPELLIRYENEEAVDDSQLPKDRFSAERLKGVDSTLKIQPAELGDSAVYLCASSLDGGDEQFFGPGTRLTVL.

CDR3 nucleotide sequence: TGTGCCAGCAGCCCCCTCGACTCCTATAATTCACCCCTCCACTTT. Protein sequence: CASSPLDSYNSPLHF. The genes are TRBV12-3 or TRBV12-4 and TRBJ1-6; no clear D gene. The CDR3 loop spans 15 amino acids. V gave up 6 bases and J gave up 0 bases, with 9 bases separating them.

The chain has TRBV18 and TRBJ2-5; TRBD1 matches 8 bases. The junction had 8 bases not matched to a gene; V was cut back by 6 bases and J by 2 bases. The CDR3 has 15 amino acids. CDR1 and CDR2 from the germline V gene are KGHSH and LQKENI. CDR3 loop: CASSGDRRLQETQYF. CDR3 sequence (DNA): TGTGCCAGCTCGGGGGACAGGAGATTACAAGAGACCCAGTACTTC.

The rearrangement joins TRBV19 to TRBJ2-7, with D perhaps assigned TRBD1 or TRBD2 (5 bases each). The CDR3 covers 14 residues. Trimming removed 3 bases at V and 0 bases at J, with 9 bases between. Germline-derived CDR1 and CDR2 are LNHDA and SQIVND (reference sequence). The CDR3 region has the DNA TGTGCCAGTAGTATGGGGGTAGGCTCCTACGAGCAGTACTTC. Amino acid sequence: CASSMGVGSYEQYF. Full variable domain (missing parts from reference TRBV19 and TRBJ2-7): DGGITQSPKYLFRKEGQNVTLSCEQNLNHDAMYWYRQDPGQGLRLIYYSQIVNDFQKGDIAEGYSVSREKKESFPLTVTSAQKNPTAFYLCASSMGVGSYEQYFGPGTRLTVT.